This TCR beta chain was sequenced during a study of monozygotic twins with inflammatory bowel disease. TCRdb reanalyzed the 5' RACE reads and collapses them to one entry per CDR3 protein, without DNA. The table lists around 47,000 distinct CDR3 sequences. Germline V lookup: CDR1 LGHDT, CDR2 YNNKEL (reference sequence). This CDR3 is built from 15 residues. This TCR was sampled from a human donor with ulcerative colitis or Crohn's disease, or a healthy co-twin of an affected twin (not recorded which). V and J are TRBV3-1 and TRBJ1-1; TCRdb's D gene call, TRBD1, goes unchecked for lack of DNA. Sequenced input: blood. The CDR3 loop reads CASSQVGTQNTEAFF.